This T cell receptor beta chain emerged from a study of T cells in Graves' hyperthyroidism and ophthalmopathy. As for the study in general: Peripheral blood was acquired at first diagnosis, ahead of any therapy whatsoever.

V was clipped by 5 bases and J by 4 bases; unmatched bases: 9. The CDR3 length is 16 residues. CDR1 and CDR2 from the germline V gene are SGHTA and FQGNSA. Authors of the study amplified TCR beta CDR3 regions from RNA transcripts. RT-PCR in the first round (using the HTBI primer set) targeted the TCR CDR3. One entry per CDR3 protein, called by TCRdb with MiXCR from the multiplex PCR reads. The data contain fewer than 450,000 distinct CDR3 sequences, about a sixth of them seen just once; the ten biggest clones take up approximately 30%. Ahead of any ophthalmopathy symptoms, the blood sample was obtained at the first diagnosis of hyperthyroidism. This clonotype was observed a few times. Its antigen is as yet unknown. Study-wide points: Ophthalmopathy was distinguished from stable hyperthyroidism by 13 V-J signatures.

This TCR was sampled from a woman aged 25 to 39 with Graves' hyperthyroidism that later progressed to Graves' ophthalmopathy. The specimen was blood. The chain is built from TRBV7-2 and TRBJ2-2; 8 bases agree with TRBD1. CDR3 sequence (DNA): TGTGCCAGCAGCCCCGGACAGGGTAGAAGCACCGGGGAGCTGTTTTTT. It translates to CASSPGQGRSTGELFF.